This TCR beta chain was retrieved from a study of cytomegalovirus exposure and HLA in healthy donors. PCR amplification relied on 60 Vbeta primers (plus 13 Jbeta primers). Profiled with immunoSEQ multiplex PCR; TCRdb holds only in-frame clones, not every one. Altogether around 170,000 clones are present, roughly 80% being singletons, with the ten largest covering 3.5% to 4%. This clone was observed a handful of times. CDR1 and CDR2 (germline): ENHRY, SYGVKD. The CDR3 contains 12 residues. With 11 bases clipped from V and 7 bases from J, the junction kept 11 bases outside the gene matches. Sequenced material: PBMCs. This chain links TRBV10-3 with TRBJ2-7; TRBD1 aligns across 7 bases. This clonotype was obtained from a man aged 50-60 years in good health and CMV-seronegative. CDR3 bases: TGTGCCGTAGGGGGCACAAGGGAAGAGCAGTACTTC. The encoded protein is CAVGGTREEQYF.